This T cell receptor (beta chain) was obtained from a study of cytomegalovirus exposure and HLA in healthy donors. The PCR made use of 60 Vbeta and 13 Jbeta primers. Libraries were prepared by immunoSEQ multiplex PCR; TCRdb keeps only in-frame clonotypes and omits some of them. The sample shows about 200,000 clones, and approximately 0.74% sits with its ten largest clones. The CDR3 is made up of 19 amino acids. Looked up from germline, CDR1 is SEHNR and CDR2 is FQNEAQ (reference sequence). Trimming took 1 base from V and 8 from J; bases not matched to a gene: 16. This receptor was obtained from a boy aged 5-17 years in good health and CMV-seronegative. The sequenced sample consisted of PBMCs. V and J are TRBV7-9 and TRBJ1-6; 8 nucleotides agree with TRBD1. The DNA of the CDR3 is TGTGCCAGCAGCTTAGGCAGTTCTCCGACAGGGGTTAGGTATTCACCCCTCCACTTT. As protein: CASSLGSSPTGVRYSPLHF.